A selection of T cell receptor beta chains follows, all from one sample in a study of blood T cell repertoires in COVID-19. Data came from immunoSEQ multiplex PCR; TCRdb stores just in-frame clones and leaves some out. The data show around 110,000 clones, roughly 79% seen once. Sequencing was performed on peripheral blood. Receptor source: a man between 65 and 85 years old with active or convalescent COVID-19. CDR3s include the opening cysteine and the closing phenylalanine or tryptophan.

TRBV6-2/TRBV6-3	TRBJ1-1	CASSYAQGEAFF
TRBV5-1	TRBJ2-1	CASSLAGQGQFF
TRBV5-1	TRBJ2-5	CASSSARGSQETQYF
TRBV5-1	TRBJ1-1	CASSLGRDPTEAFF
TRBV5-1	TRBJ1-6	CASSSTGVPYNSPLHF
TRBV28	TRBJ2-5	CASSSQRTGVKTQYF
TRBV2	TRBJ2-3	CASSVDRGQTDTQYF
TRBV11-3	TRBJ2-7	CASSPGWDRGYEQYF
TRBV19	TRBJ1-2	CASSIVGGGMAGYTF
TRBV4-3	TRBJ2-1	CASSQQGIGNEQFF
TRBV5-6	TRBJ2-7	CASSSGLAGKGALEQYF
TRBV10-1	TRBJ2-7	CASLGQGAREQYF
TRBV14	TRBJ1-2	CASSPRGTTNYGYTF
TRBV5-3	TRBJ2-1	CARSFRHYNEQFF
TRBV5-4	TRBJ1-2	CASSSRTGGNYGYTF
TRBV19	TRBJ2-7	CASSTGSYEQYF
TRBV28	TRBJ1-2	CASSPGTAIYGYTF
TRBV4-2	TRBJ2-2	CASSHDRGRDTGELFF
TRBV5-6	TRBJ1-2	CASSLGQISVYGYTF
TRBV9	TRBJ2-7	CASSVGGSGDYEQYF
TRBV5-6	TRBJ1-4	CASSRGQGLGEKLFF
TRBV18	TRBJ2-7	CASSPSDTREQYF
TRBV18	TRBJ1-2	CASSPSDSNYGYTF
TRBV11-3	TRBJ1-3	CASSLVAGISGNTIYF
TRBV6-6	TRBJ2-7	CASQELAGGYEQYF
TRBV7-9	TRBJ2-1	CASSISGVKYNEQFF
TRBV4-3	TRBJ2-3	CASSQGSAQVDTQYF
TRBV19	TRBJ1-2	CASITPERGYTF
TRBV30	TRBJ1-2	CACTRQGSNYGYTF
TRBV6-2/TRBV6-3	TRBJ1-2	CASSYSRGVSTF
TRBV28	TRBJ2-7	CASSSSGSYEQYF
TRBV11-2	TRBJ2-7	CASSPWTGRKIDQYF